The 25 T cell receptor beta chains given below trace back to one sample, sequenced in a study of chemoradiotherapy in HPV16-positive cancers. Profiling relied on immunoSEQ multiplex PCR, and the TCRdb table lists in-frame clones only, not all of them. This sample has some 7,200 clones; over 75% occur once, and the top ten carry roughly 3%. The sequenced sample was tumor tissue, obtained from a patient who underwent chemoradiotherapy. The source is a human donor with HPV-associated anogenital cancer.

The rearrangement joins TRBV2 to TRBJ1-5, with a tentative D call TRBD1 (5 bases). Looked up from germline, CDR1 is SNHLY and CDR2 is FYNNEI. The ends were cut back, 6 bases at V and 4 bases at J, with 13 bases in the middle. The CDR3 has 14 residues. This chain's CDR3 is CASSAGTQNQPQHF. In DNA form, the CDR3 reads TGTGCCAGCAGCGCCGGGACTCAAAATCAGCCCCAGCATTTT.

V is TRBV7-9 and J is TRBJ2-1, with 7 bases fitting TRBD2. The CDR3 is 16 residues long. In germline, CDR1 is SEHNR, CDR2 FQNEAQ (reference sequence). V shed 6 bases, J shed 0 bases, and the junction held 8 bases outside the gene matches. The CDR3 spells CASRETSAFSYNEQFF. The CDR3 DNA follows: TGTGCCAGCAGAGAAACTAGCGCGTTCTCCTACAATGAGCAGTTCTTC.

CDR3 in amino acids: CASRLAGGHYNEQFF. Here the CDR3 DNA reads TGTGCCAGCAGGTTAGCGGGGGGGCACTACAATGAGCAGTTCTTC. The chain couples TRBV6-5 to TRBJ2-1, with 11 bases aligning to TRBD2. Trimming took 6 bases from V and 3 from J; bases not matched to a gene: 4. Germline CDR1 and CDR2: MNHEY and SVGAGI. This CDR3 spans 15 amino acids.

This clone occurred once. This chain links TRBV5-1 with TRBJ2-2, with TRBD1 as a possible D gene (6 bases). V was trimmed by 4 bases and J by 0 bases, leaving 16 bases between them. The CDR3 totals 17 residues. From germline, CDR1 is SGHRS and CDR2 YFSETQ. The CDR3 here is CASSPRRDTANTGELFF. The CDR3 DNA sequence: TGCGCCAGCAGCCCCCGCCGGGACACCGCGAACACCGGGGAGCTGTTTTTT. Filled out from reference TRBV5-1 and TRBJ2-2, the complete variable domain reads KAGVTQTPRYLIKTRGQQVTLSCSPISGHRSVSWYQQTPGQGLQFLFEYFSETQRNKGNFPGRFSGRQFSNSRSEMNVSTLELGDSALYLCASSPRRDTANTGELFFGEGSRLTVL.

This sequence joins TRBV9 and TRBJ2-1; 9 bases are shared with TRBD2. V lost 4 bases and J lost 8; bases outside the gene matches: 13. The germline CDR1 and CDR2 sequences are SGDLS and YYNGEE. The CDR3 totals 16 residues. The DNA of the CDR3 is TGTGCCAGCAGCTTTAGCGGGAGCCTCCTAAGGGATGAGCAGTTCTTC. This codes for CASSFSGSLLRDEQFF.

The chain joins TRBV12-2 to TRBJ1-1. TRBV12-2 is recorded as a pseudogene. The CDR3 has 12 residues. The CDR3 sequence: CASRQSGTLPFF. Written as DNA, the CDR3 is TGTGCAAGTCGCCAGTCCGGGACGCTCCCTTTCTTT.

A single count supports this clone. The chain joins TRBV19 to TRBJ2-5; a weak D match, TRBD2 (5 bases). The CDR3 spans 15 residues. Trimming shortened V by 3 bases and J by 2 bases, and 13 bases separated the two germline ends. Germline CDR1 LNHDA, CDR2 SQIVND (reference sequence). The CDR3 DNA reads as TGTGCCAGTAGTATGTCGAGACCGGGACAAGAGACCCAGTACTTC. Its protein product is CASSMSRPGQETQYF.

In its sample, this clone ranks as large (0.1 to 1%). The CDR3: CASSEWKASNTEAFF. Written as DNA, the CDR3 is TGTGCCAGCAGTGAATGGAAAGCATCGAACACTGAAGCTTTCTTT. This rearrangement joins TRBV25-1 to TRBJ1-1; no reliable D call. Between the trimmed V and J ends, which lost 1 base and 1 base, there was a span of 10 bases. CDR1 is MGHDK, CDR2 SYGVNS, per germline. This CDR3 has 15 amino acids.

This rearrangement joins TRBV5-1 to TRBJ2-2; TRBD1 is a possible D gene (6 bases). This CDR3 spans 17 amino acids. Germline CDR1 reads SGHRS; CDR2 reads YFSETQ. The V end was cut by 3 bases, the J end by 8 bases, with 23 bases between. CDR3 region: CASSSTLTGHFRGELFF. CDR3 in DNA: TGCGCCAGCAGCTCAACACTGACGGGACATTTCCGTGGGGAGCTGTTTTTT.

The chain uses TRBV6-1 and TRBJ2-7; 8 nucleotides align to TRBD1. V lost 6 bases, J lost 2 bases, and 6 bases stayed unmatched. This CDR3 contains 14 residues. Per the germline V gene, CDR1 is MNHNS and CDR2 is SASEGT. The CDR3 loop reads CASRGTGGAYEQYV. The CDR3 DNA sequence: TGTGCCAGCAGAGGTACAGGGGGAGCCTACGAGCAGTACGTC.

The CDR3 reads CASSLVDRGYHETQYF. The CDR3, as DNA: TGCGCCAGCAGCTTGGTGGACAGGGGTTATCATGAGACCCAGTACTTC. The V and J genes are TRBV5-1 and TRBJ2-5, with TRBD1 matching over 9 bases. Trimming at V came to 0 bases and at J to 5 bases, leaving 8 bases not matched to a gene. CDR1 is SGHRS and CDR2 is YFSETQ in the germline V gene. CDR3 length: 16 residues.

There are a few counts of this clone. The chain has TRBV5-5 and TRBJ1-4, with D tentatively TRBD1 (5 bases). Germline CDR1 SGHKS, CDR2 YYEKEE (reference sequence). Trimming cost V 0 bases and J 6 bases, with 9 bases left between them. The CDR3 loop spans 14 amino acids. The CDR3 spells CASSLVGGDEKLFF. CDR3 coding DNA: TGTGCCAGCAGCTTGGTGGGGGGGGATGAAAAACTGTTTTTT.

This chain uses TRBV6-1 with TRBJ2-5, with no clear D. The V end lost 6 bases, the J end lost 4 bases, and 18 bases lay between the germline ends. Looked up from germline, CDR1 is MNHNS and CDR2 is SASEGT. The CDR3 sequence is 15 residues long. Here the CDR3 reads CASSLNWRGGETQYF. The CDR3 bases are TGTGCCAGCAGCTTAAACTGGCGCGGTGGAGAGACCCAGTACTTC.

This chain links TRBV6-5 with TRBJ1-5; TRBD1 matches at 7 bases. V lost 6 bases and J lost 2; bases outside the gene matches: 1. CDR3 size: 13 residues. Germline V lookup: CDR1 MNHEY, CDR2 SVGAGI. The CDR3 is CASRGQGNQPQHF. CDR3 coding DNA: TGTGCCAGCAGAGGACAGGGCAATCAGCCCCAGCATTTT.

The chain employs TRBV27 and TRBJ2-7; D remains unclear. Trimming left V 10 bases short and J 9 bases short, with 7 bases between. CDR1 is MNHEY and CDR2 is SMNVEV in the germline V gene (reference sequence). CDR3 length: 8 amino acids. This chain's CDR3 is CANIRQYF. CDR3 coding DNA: TGTGCCAATATAAGGCAGTACTTC.

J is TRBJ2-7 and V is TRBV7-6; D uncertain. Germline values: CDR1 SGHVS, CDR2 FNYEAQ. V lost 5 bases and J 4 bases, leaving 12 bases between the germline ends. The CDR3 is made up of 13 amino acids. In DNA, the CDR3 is TGTGCCAGCAGCCCTGGCCCGAATTACGAGCAGTACGTC. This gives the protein CASSPGPNYEQYV.

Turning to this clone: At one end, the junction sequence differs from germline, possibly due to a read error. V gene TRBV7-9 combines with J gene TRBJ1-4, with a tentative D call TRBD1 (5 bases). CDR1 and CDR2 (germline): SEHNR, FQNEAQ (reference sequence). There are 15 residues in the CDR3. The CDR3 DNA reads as TGTGCCAGCAGCTGGGGTCAGGGAACTACTGAAAAACTGTTTTTT. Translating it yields CASSWGQGTTEKLFF.

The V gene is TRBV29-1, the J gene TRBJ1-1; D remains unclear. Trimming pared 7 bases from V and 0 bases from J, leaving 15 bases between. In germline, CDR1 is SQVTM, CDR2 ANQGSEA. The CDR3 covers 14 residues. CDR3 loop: CSAQPQVMNTEAFF. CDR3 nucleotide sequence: TGCAGCGCCCAACCTCAAGTTATGAACACTGAAGCTTTCTTT.

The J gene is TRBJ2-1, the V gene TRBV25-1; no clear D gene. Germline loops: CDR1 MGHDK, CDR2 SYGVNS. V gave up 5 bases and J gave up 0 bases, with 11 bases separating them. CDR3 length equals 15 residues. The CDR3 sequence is CASSPSESSYNEQFF. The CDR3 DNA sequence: TGTGCCAGCAGTCCCAGTGAGAGCTCCTACAATGAGCAGTTCTTC.

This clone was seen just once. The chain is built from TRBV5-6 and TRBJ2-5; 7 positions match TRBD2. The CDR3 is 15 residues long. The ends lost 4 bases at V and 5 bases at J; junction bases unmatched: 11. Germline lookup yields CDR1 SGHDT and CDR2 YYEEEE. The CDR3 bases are TGTGCCAGCAGCCTGCAGGTGGGGGGGAGGGAGACCCAGTACTTC. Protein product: CASSLQVGGRETQYF.

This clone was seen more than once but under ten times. CDR3 DNA sequence: TGTGCCAGCAGTAAGAAAGGGGTTGGAAACACCATATATTTT. Translated, it gives CASSKKGVGNTIYF. V and J are TRBV6-1 and TRBJ1-3; maybe TRBD1 (5 bases). The V end lost 5 bases, the J end lost 3 bases, and 11 bases lay between the germline ends. Looked up from germline, CDR1 is MNHNS and CDR2 is SASEGT. This CDR3 has 14 residues.

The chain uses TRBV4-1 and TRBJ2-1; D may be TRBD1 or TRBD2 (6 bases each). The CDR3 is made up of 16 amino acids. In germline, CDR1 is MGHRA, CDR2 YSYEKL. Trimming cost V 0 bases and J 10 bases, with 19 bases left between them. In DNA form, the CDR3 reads TGCGCCAGCAGCCAAGAGATAGGGCAGGGGAGGCGAGAGCAGTTCTTC. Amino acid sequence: CASSQEIGQGRREQFF.

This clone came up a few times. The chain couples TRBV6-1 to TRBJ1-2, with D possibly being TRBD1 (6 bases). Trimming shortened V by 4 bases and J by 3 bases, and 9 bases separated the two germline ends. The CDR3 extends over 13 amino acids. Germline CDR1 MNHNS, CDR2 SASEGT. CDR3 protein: CASSARQDYGYTF. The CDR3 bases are TGTGCCAGCAGTGCCCGACAGGACTATGGCTACACCTTC.

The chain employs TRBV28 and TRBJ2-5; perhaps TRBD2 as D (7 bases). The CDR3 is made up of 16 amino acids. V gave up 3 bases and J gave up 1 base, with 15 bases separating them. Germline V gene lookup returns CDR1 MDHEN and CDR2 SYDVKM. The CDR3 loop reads CASSFLGGGFQETQYF. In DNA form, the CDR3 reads TGTGCCAGCAGTTTCCTGGGGGGGGGCTTCCAAGAGACCCAGTACTTC.

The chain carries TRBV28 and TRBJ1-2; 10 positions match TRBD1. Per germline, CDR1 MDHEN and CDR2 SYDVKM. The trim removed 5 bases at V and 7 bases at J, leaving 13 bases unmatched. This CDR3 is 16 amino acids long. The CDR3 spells CASSPKRQGALGGYTF. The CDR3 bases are TGTGCCAGCAGTCCGAAACGACAGGGGGCCCTTGGTGGCTACACCTTC.